The clone carrying this T cell receptor (beta chain) occurred a few times. The data stem from a study of shared clonotypes between healthy human individuals. CDR1 and CDR2 (germline): PRHDT, FYEKMQ (reference sequence). This CDR3 contains 18 residues. The V end lost 1 base, the J end lost 0 bases, and 13 bases lay between the germline ends. Genomic DNA from each subset was divided evenly over several immunoSEQ plates. This table comes from immunoSEQ multiplex PCR, and its TCRdb copy is limited to in-frame clones, with some not included. The sample includes fewer than 850,000 clones, 96% of them seen just once. CD8 cells classed as naive were CD45RO-negative and positively selected for CCR7, excluding terminally differentiated effector memory CD45RA+ cells.

The source of this sequence is a man aged 25-45 years in good health. The specimen sequenced was naive CD8+ T cells sorted from blood. V and J are TRBV13 and TRBJ2-6; D is uncertain. The CDR3 reads CASSLVPDGLSGANVLTF. CDR3 DNA sequence: TGTGCCAGCAGCTTAGTCCCTGATGGCCTCTCTGGGGCCAACGTCCTGACTTTC. The complete variable domain, with remaining parts taken from reference TRBV13 and TRBJ2-6, reads AAGVIQSPRHLIKEKRETATLKCYPIPRHDTVYWYQQGPGQDPQFLISFYEKMQSDKGSIPDRFSAQQFSDYHSELNMSSLELGDSALYFCASSLVPDGLSGANVLTFGAGSRLTVL.